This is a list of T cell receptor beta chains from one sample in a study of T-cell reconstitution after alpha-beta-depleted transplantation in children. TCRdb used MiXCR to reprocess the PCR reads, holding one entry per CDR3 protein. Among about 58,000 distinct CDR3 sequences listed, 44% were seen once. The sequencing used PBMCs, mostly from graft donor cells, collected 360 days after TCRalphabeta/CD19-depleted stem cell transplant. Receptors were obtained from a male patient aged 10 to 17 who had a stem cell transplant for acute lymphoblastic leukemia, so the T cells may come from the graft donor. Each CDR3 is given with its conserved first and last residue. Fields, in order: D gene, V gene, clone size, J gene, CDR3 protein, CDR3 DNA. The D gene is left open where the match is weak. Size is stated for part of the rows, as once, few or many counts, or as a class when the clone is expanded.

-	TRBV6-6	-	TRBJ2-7	CASNGGTPREQYF	TGTGCCAGCAACGGAGGGACGCCCCGGGAGCAGTACTTC
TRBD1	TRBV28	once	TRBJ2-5	CASSYRTGGETQYF	TGTGCCAGCAGTTACCGGACAGGGGGGGAGACCCAGTACTTC
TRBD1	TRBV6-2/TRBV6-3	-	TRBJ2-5	CASSYSTGTGRETQYF	TGTGCCAGCAGTTACTCCACCGGGACAGGGAGAGAGACCCAGTACTTC
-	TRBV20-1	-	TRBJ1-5	CSARDQRHGNQPQHF	TGCAGTGCTAGAGATCAAAGGCATGGCAATCAGCCCCAGCATTTT
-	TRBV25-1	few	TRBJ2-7	CASSGNPYEQYF	TGTGCCAGCAGTGGAAACCCATACGAGCAGTACTTC
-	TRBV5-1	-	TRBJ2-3	CASSLWGRTPPVGDTQYF	TGCGCCAGCAGCTTGTGGGGACGGACCCCTCCGGTCGGGGATACGCAGTATTTT
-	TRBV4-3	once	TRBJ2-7	CASSQVETSYEQYF	TGCGCCAGCAGCCAAGTGGAGACATCGTACGAGCAGTACTTC
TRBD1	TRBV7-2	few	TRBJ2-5	CASSYDRGRQTQYF	TGTGCCAGCAGTTACGACAGGGGGCGACAGACCCAGTACTTC
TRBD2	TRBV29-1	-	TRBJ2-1	CSVALLAGGYNEQFF	TGCAGCGTTGCCCTACTAGCGGGGGGTTACAATGAGCAGTTCTTC
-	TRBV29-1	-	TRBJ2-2	CSVDSVGTPNTGELFF	TGCAGCGTTGATAGCGTCGGGACACCGAACACCGGGGAGCTGTTTTTT
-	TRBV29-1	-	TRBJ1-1	CSVDRGNTEAFF	TGCAGCGTTGACAGGGGGAACACTGAAGCTTTCTTT
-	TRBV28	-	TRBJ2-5	CASSGTGKGVGQYF	TGTGCCAGTAGCGGGACAGGAAAGGGAGTAGGCCAGTACTTC
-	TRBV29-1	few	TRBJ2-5	CSVVRVPETQYF	TGCAGCGTTGTCCGGGTCCCGGAGACCCAGTACTTC
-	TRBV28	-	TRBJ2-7	CASSRVRYYEQYF	TGTGCCAGCAGTCGGGTAAGGTACTACGAGCAGTACTTC
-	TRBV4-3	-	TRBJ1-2	CASSQDISYGYTF	TGCGCCAGCAGCCAAGACATAAGCTATGGCTACACCTTC
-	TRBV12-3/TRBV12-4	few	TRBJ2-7	CASSLAGGVNEQYF	TGTGCCAGCAGTTTAGCGGGGGGTGTAAACGAGCAGTACTTC
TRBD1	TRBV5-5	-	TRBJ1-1	CASSLWTGGTEAFF	TGTGCCAGCAGCTTGTGGACAGGGGGCACTGAAGCTTTCTTT
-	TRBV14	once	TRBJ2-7	CASSPILPSSSEQYF	TGTGCCAGCAGCCCCATCTTACCCTCGAGTAGTGAGCAGTACTTC
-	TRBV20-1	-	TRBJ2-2	CSAPNDGNTGELFF	TGCAGTGCCCCCAATGACGGGAACACCGGGGAGCTGTTTTTT
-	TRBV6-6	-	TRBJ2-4	CASGGYIQYF	TGTGCCAGCGGAGGCTACATTCAGTACTTC
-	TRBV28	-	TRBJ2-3	CASSFGTPSQDTQYF	TGTGCCAGCAGTTTCGGGACCCCCTCACAAGATACGCAGTATTTT
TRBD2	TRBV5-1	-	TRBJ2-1	CASSLGLAGADEQFF	TGCGCCAGCAGCTTGGGGTTAGCGGGGGCGGATGAGCAGTTCTTC
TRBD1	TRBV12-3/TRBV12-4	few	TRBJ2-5	CASMPGQGSRETQYF	TGTGCCAGTATGCCGGGACAGGGAAGCCGCGAGACCCAGTACTTC
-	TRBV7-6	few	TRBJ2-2	CASSFQGGNTGELFF	TGTGCCAGCAGCTTTCAGGGGGGTAACACCGGGGAGCTGTTTTTT
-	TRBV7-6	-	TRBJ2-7	CASSLGPTGPNREQYF	TGTGCCAGCAGCTTAGGGCCGACCGGGCCCAACCGCGAGCAGTACTTC
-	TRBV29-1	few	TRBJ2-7	CSVGGTVTYEQYF	TGCAGCGTTGGGGGGACGGTTACCTACGAGCAGTACTTC
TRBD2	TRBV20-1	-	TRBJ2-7	CSAPTSGSYEQYF	TGCAGTGCTCCGACTAGCGGTTCCTACGAGCAGTACTTC
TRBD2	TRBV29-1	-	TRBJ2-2	CSVSGLAVIGNTGELFF	TGCAGCGTATCGGGACTAGCGGTCATCGGGAACACCGGGGAGCTGTTTTTT
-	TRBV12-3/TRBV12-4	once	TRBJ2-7	CASSFGASYEQYF	TGTGCCAGCAGTTTCGGAGCGTCCTACGAGCAGTACTTC
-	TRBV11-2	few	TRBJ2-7	CASSLVLVPYEQYF	TGTGCCAGCAGCTTAGTCCTTGTACCCTACGAGCAGTACTTC
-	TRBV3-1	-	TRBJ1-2	CASSQDGGHNYGYTF	TGTGCCAGCAGCCAAGATGGCGGACACAACTATGGCTACACCTTC
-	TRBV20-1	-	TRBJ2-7	CSERVRSSYEQYF	TGCAGTGAACGCGTCCGGAGCTCCTACGAGCAGTACTTC
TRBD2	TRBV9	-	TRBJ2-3	CASSVYLAGGPHTQYF	TGTGCCAGCAGCGTATACCTGGCGGGGGGCCCTCATACGCAGTATTTT
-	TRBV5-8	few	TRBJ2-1	CASSRRGEQFF	TGTGCCAGCAGCCGGAGGGGTGAGCAGTTCTTC
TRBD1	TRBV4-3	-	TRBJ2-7	CASSQDPQGNYEQYF	TGCGCCAGCAGCCAAGACCCACAGGGGAACTACGAGCAGTACTTC
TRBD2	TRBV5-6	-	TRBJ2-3	CASSPLMGLAERGTDTQYF	TGTGCCAGCAGCCCGCTAATGGGACTAGCGGAGAGGGGCACAGATACGCAGTATTTT
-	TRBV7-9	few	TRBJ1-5	CASSLFVEQPQHF	TGTGCCAGCAGCTTATTTGTGGAGCAGCCCCAGCATTTT
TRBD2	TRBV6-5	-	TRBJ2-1	CASSLAGGLNNEQFF	TGTGCCAGCAGTTTAGCGGGAGGGCTAAACAATGAGCAGTTCTTC
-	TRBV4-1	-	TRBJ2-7	CASSQGGGHYEQYF	TGCGCCAGCAGCCAAGGGGGGGGACACTACGAGCAGTACTTC
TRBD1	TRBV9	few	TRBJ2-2	CASSVAPGGYTGELFF	TGTGCCAGCAGCGTAGCTCCAGGGGGATACACCGGGGAGCTGTTTTTT
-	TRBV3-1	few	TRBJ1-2	CASSPGNGYTF	TGTGCCAGCAGCCCTGGGAACGGCTACACCTTC
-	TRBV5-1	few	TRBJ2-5	CASSLLASQETQYF	TGCGCCAGCAGCTTGTTAGCCAGCCAAGAGACCCAGTACTTC
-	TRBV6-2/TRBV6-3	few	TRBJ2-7	CASSPGLPYEQYF	TGTGCCAGCAGTCCGGGACTCCCCTACGAGCAGTACTTC
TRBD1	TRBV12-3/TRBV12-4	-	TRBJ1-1	CASSSRTGGTEAFF	TGTGCCAGCAGTTCCCGGACAGGGGGGACTGAAGCTTTCTTT
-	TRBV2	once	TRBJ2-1	CASSEGLYNEQFF	TGTGCCAGCAGTGAAGGTCTCTACAATGAGCAGTTCTTC
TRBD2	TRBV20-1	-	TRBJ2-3	CSAVGLAGGLGRTDTQYF	TGCAGTGCAGTAGGACTAGCGGGAGGCCTTGGCAGAACAGATACGCAGTATTTT
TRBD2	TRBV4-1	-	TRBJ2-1	CASSQDLALAGINEQFF	TGCGCCAGCAGCCAAGATCTCGCCCTAGCGGGTATCAATGAGCAGTTCTTC
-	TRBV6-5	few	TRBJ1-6	CASSYSRGPSGNSPLHF	TGTGCCAGCAGTTACTCGCGGGGCCCCTCTGGGAATTCACCCCTCCACTTT
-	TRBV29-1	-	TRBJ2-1	CSVLGGLEQFF	TGCAGCGTCCTCGGGGGCCTAGAGCAGTTCTTC
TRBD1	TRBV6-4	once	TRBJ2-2	CASSRPGQGNSGELFF	TGTGCCAGCAGTCGACCGGGACAGGGGAATTCCGGGGAGCTGTTTTTT
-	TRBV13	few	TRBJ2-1	CASGTLGQYNEQFF	TGTGCCAGCGGGACTCTGGGGCAATACAATGAGCAGTTCTTC